This TCR beta chain was profiled in a study of high-grade serous ovarian cancer treatment subgroups. Tumor tissue was taken before any definitive surgery or chemotherapy was given. Germline V CDR1 and CDR2: MGHRA, YSYEKL. The V gene lost 0 bases and the J gene lost 7 bases, with 7 bases spanning the gap. The CDR3 has 13 residues. This clone was detected a few times. Its specificity is not known. The repertoire was sequenced with immunoSEQ multiplex PCR; TCRdb's copy has only in-frame clones and lacks some. This sample has more than 1,500 clones, with approximately 75% found just once. The study's findings and limits: TCR clonal relatedness correlated positively with neoantigen level. The analyses considered CDR3 and ignored CDR1 and CDR2.

The specimen was tumor tissue. The sequence was collected from a human donor with high-grade serous ovarian cancer. V usage is TRBV4-1 and J usage is TRBJ2-1; D is ambiguous. CDR3 region: CASSQDRWNEQFF. The CDR3 DNA follows: TGCGCCAGCAGCCAAGACCGCTGGAATGAGCAGTTCTTC.